What follows are 2 T cell receptor beta chains derived from one specimen sequenced in a study of cytomegalovirus exposure and HLA in healthy donors. A multiplex PCR was run with 60 Vbeta primers and 13 Jbeta primers. Only in-frame clones appear in the TCRdb table, and some are missing; sequencing was by immunoSEQ multiplex PCR. The sample includes 100,000 or so clones, approximately 80% seen only once; the top ten take around 2%. Sequenced material: PBMCs. Receptor source: a man between 18 and 29 years old in good health and CMV-seronegative.

DNA of the CDR3: TGTGCCAGCAGCTTGGACGGGACAGGGGCTTACGAGCAGTACTTC. It is translated as CASSLDGTGAYEQYF. This sequence joins TRBV5-4 and TRBJ2-7, with TRBD1 matching 10 bases. V shed 0 bases and J 4 bases; nucleotides not matched to a gene: 4. This CDR3 is 15 amino acids long. Germline values: CDR1 SGHNT, CDR2 YYREEE (reference sequence).

This clone has just one count. This rearrangement joins TRBV10-2 to TRBJ1-5; 10 bases agree with TRBD1. After removal of 5 bases from V and 2 bases from J, the junction contained 12 bases not matched to a gene. Germline V CDR1 and CDR2: WSHSY, SAAADI. This CDR3 comprises 18 residues. The CDR3 spells CASSITGTGVGGNQPQHF. The CDR3 region has the DNA TGCGCCAGCAGTATAACCGGGACAGGGGTTGGAGGCAATCAGCCCCAGCATTTT.